The TCR beta chain under discussion was sequenced for a study of glioma-infiltrating T cells. Study observations and caveats: Tissue-blood divergence was below expectation in non-neoplastic patients, above in gliomas.

Turning to this clonotype: Its target is unknown. A read error may be the cause here, since a much bigger clone is one base away.

Germline V lookup: CDR1 MGHDK, CDR2 SYGVNS. The CDR3 runs 15 residues. Trimming removed 3 bases at V and 5 bases at J, with 16 bases between. TCR alpha and beta CDR3 regions were amplified from RNA using iRepertoire nested multiplex PCR. One-step reverse transcription and amplification started from approximately 100-400 ng of tissue mRNA or PBMC total RNA. Each CDR3 protein is one row after TCRdb ran MiXCR on the multiplex PCR reads. The sample lists about 94,000 distinct CDR3 sequences, around 23% occurring once. The TCR was taken from a human donor with low-grade glioma or glioblastoma, undergoing nonglioma brain surgery, or in good health (not recorded which). The chain couples TRBV25-1 to TRBJ2-5; D is possibly TRBD2 (6 bases). The sequencing input was glioma tissue, nonneoplastic brain tissue, or PBMCs (not recorded which). CDR3 amino acids: CASSDWTRRGETQYF. The DNA for the CDR3 is TGTGCCAGCAGTGACTGGACACGGCGGGGTGAGACCCAGTACTTC.